This T cell receptor (beta chain) was captured by sequencing in a study of control samples from healthy donors and cancer patients. The assay was immunoSEQ multiplex PCR, and TCRdb's table has in-frame clones only and misses some. The table shows around 180,000 clones, with 75% to 95% occurring only once. CDR3 length: 11 amino acids. Between the trimmed V and J ends, which lost 3 bases and 5 bases, there was a span of 4 bases. For this clone: Other nucleotide sequences from this sample produce the same CDR3.

This chain connects TRBV12-3 or TRBV12-4 to TRBJ2-5, with D hard to call. Sequencing input: blood. The sequence was obtained from a woman between 35 and 50 years old in good health. CDR3 amino acids: CASSFRETQYF. The CDR3 region has the DNA TGTGCCAGCAGTTTTCGCGAGACCCAGTACTTC.